One and the same sample provided the 28 T cell receptor beta chains below, sequenced in a study of blood T cell repertoires in COVID-19. Sequencing used immunoSEQ multiplex PCR; TCRdb keeps in-frame clones, though not all of them. Of 150,000 to 200,000 clones in the sample, 86% are singletons; the top ten hold over 7%. Sequenced input: PBMCs or T cells enriched from blood (not recorded which). These receptor sequences come from a woman under 40 who had recovered from COVID-19.

The V and J genes are TRBV3-1 (or the pseudogene TRBV3-2) and TRBJ2-2; the D gene is possibly TRBD1 (5 bases). CDR3 length equals 17 residues. The ends were cut back, 2 bases at V and 6 bases at J, with 19 bases in the middle. The V gene's germline CDR1 is LGHDT and CDR2 YNNKEL (reference sequence). CDR3 sequence reads: CASSQPYTAGLAGELFF. The CDR3 bases are TGTGCCAGCAGCCAACCTTACACGGCAGGGTTGGCCGGGGAGCTGTTTTTT.

The rearrangement joins TRBV10-3 to TRBJ1-1, with a weak D call TRBD1 (5 bases). The V and J ends lost 0 bases and 1 base respectively, with 6 bases between them. The CDR3 runs 14 residues. Germline V CDR1 and CDR2: ENHRY, SYGVKD. This CDR3 reads CAISESQGNTEAFF. DNA for the CDR3: TGTGCCATCAGTGAGTCGCAGGGGAACACTGAAGCTTTCTTT.

The chain uses TRBV6-5 and TRBJ2-1; 10 bases are shared with TRBD1. The CDR3 loop spans 15 amino acids. From germline, CDR1 is MNHEY and CDR2 SVGAGI. Trimming took 2 bases from V and 9 from J; bases not matched to a gene: 7. The CDR3 DNA reads as TGTGCCAGCAGTTACGGGACAGGGGTGTTCGGTGAGCAGTTCTTC. Its translation is CASSYGTGVFGEQFF.

The CDR3 region has the DNA TGCAGTGCTAAGAAGCGGGATACGCAGTATTTT. It yields the protein CSAKKRDTQYF. The gene calls are TRBV20-1 and TRBJ2-3, with D perhaps TRBD2 (5 bases). Trimming took off 4 bases at V and 6 bases at J, with 8 bases between the two ends. CDR1 and CDR2 from the germline V gene are DFQATT and SNEGSKA (reference sequence). This CDR3 comprises 11 residues.

This clone was found once. The V and J genes are TRBV28 and TRBJ2-1; D is perhaps TRBD2 (6 bases). Germline CDR1 and CDR2: MDHEN and SYDVKM. The CDR3 runs 15 residues. Trimming pared 8 bases from V and 5 bases from J, leaving 19 bases between. The CDR3 bases are TGTGCCAGCGGGAAGAGGGGAGGTCGGAACAATGAGCAGTTCTTC. This encodes CASGKRGGRNNEQFF.

This clone turned up a few times. The chain couples TRBV5-6 to TRBJ2-2, with a weak D call TRBD1 (5 bases). This CDR3 spans 15 amino acids. Germline V CDR1 and CDR2: SGHDT, YYEEEE. V gave up 2 bases and J gave up 1 base, with 9 bases separating them. Here the CDR3 DNA reads TGTGCCAGCAGCTTCGCAAGGGGGAACACCGGGGAGCTGTTTTTT. This sequence encodes CASSFARGNTGELFF.

The chain has TRBV11-2 and TRBJ2-1; no clear D. Germline lookup yields CDR1 SGHAT and CDR2 FQNNGV. This CDR3 has 15 residues. V gave up 4 bases and J gave up 0 bases, with 10 bases separating them. The DNA for the CDR3 is TGTGCCAGCAGCTCCGCCCGCGGCTCCTACAATGAGCAGTTCTTC. The encoded protein is CASSSARGSYNEQFF.

J is TRBJ2-7 and V is TRBV9; maybe TRBD2 (6 bases). The germline gives CDR1 SGDLS, CDR2 YYNGEE. This CDR3 has 15 amino acids. V was cut by 1 base and J by 3 bases, with 14 bases left in between. The CDR3 here is CASSVSGGMDYEQYF. The CDR3 DNA follows: TGTGCCAGCAGCGTATCTGGCGGGATGGACTACGAGCAGTACTTC.

The chain carries TRBV30 and TRBJ1-1, with D maybe TRBD1 (5 bases). Germline V gene lookup returns CDR1 GTSNPN and CDR2 SVGIG (reference sequence). This CDR3 spans 14 amino acids. The V end was cut by 0 bases, the J end by 5 bases, with 13 bases between. CDR3 bases: TGTGCCTGGAGTGTAACCCCGGGGGGAACTGAAGCTTTCTTT. The encoded protein is CAWSVTPGGTEAFF.

The chain joins TRBV4-2 to TRBJ2-5; 16 bases map to TRBD2. Germline CDR1 and CDR2: LGHNA and YNFKEQ. With 2 bases clipped from V and 5 bases from J, the junction kept 11 bases outside the gene matches. The CDR3 runs to 19 residues. The CDR3 region is CASSQIRTGLAGGDETQYF. DNA for the CDR3: TGTGCCAGCAGCCAAATTCGAACGGGACTAGCGGGAGGGGATGAGACCCAGTACTTC.

The V gene is TRBV4-1, the J gene TRBJ2-1, with D possibly being TRBD2 (6 bases). There are 13 residues in the CDR3. The V end was cut by 4 bases, the J end by 12 bases, with 16 bases between. The germline CDR1 and CDR2 sequences are MGHRA and YSYEKL. DNA for the CDR3: TGCGCCAGCAGCCGGGAGGATCGACTTTGGCAGTTCTTC. Its protein is CASSREDRLWQFF.

This sequence joins TRBV11-2 and TRBJ1-1; D is unresolved. CDR1 and CDR2 (germline): SGHAT, FQNNGV. The CDR3 extends over 15 amino acids. The V end lost 5 bases, the J end lost 2 bases, and 15 bases lay between the germline ends. The CDR3 here is CASSHLRGRNTEAFF. The CDR3 nucleotides read TGTGCCAGCAGCCACTTACGGGGTCGTAACACTGAAGCTTTCTTT.

The table lists this clone with a few counts. The chain couples TRBV28 to TRBJ2-2, with D possibly matching TRBD1 (5 bases). Trimming cost V 6 bases and J 4 bases, with 15 bases left between them. The germline V gene has CDR1 MDHEN and CDR2 SYDVKM. CDR3 length: 15 amino acids. CDR3 bases: TGTGCCAGCAGCACCGGTAGCACAGGCACCGGGGAGCTGTTTTTT. It encodes CASSTGSTGTGELFF.

V gene TRBV5-4 combines with J gene TRBJ2-2; TRBD2 aligns across 8 bases. V shed 1 base and J 1 base; nucleotides not matched to a gene: 9. The CDR3 is made up of 18 amino acids. The V gene's germline CDR1 is SGHNT and CDR2 YYREEE (reference sequence). The CDR3 sequence: CASSLWSGSAGNTGELFF. The DNA for the CDR3 is TGTGCCAGCAGCTTGTGGAGCGGGAGCGCGGGGAACACCGGGGAGCTGTTTTTT.

The chain employs TRBV27 and TRBJ2-7; TRBD1 aligns across 7 bases. The V and J ends lost 2 bases and 5 bases, in that order; junction bases with no gene match: 12. The CDR3 totals 16 residues. Germline CDR1 and CDR2: MNHEY and SMNVEV (reference sequence). CDR3: CASSLSSFGQDDEQYF. The CDR3 DNA reads as TGTGCCAGCAGTTTAAGTTCCTTTGGACAGGACGACGAGCAGTACTTC.

This rearrangement joins TRBV18 to TRBJ1-1; 9 bases fit TRBD1. V was pared by 1 base and J by 4 bases, with 7 bases of the junction left unmatched. The CDR3 covers 16 residues. Per germline, CDR1 KGHSH and CDR2 LQKENI. The CDR3 loop reads CASSPQTGGGGTEAFF. The CDR3 DNA reads TGTGCCAGCTCACCACAAACAGGGGGCGGTGGCACTGAAGCTTTCTTT. The full variable domain, its missing parts supplied by reference TRBV18 and TRBJ1-1, is NAGVMQNPRHLVRRRGQEARLRCSPMKGHSHVYWYRQLPEEGLKFMVYLQKENIIDESGMPKERFSAEFPKEGPSILRIQQVVRGDSAAYFCASSPQTGGGGTEAFFGQGTRLTVV.

J is TRBJ2-5 and V is TRBV7-9; TRBD1 is a possible D gene (6 bases). CDR3 size: 14 residues. Trimming cost V 4 bases and J 1 base, with 10 bases left between them. The V gene's germline CDR1 is SEHNR and CDR2 FQNEAQ (reference sequence). CDR3 sequence reads: CASSSDRTQETQYF. In DNA form, the CDR3 reads TGTGCCAGCAGCTCAGACAGGACCCAAGAGACCCAGTACTTC.

The chain combines TRBV5-6 with TRBJ1-5, with no clear D. The CDR3 is 17 amino acids. Trimming cost V 6 bases and J 0 bases, with 19 bases left between them. Germline V gene sequence: CDR1 SGHDT, CDR2 YYEEEE. CDR3 amino acids: CASTVTPPDYSNQPQHF. The CDR3 nucleotides read TGTGCCAGCACCGTCACCCCACCGGACTATAGCAATCAGCCCCAGCATTTT.

The chain employs TRBV11-2 and TRBJ2-7; 11 bases are a match to TRBD2. The CDR3 runs 16 residues. Trimming cost V 4 bases and J 4 bases; bases outside gene matches: 9. Germline loops: CDR1 SGHAT, CDR2 FQNNGV. In DNA form, the CDR3 reads TGTGCCAGCAGCTCAGAGGGGACTAGCGGAGATTACGAGCAGTACTTC. Amino acids: CASSSEGTSGDYEQYF.

The chain uses TRBV3-1 (or the pseudogene TRBV3-2) and TRBJ2-6; D not resolved. Deletions cut 0 bases from V and 4 bases from J, with 4 bases between. The CDR3 has 14 residues. The germline CDR1 and CDR2 sequences are LGHDT and YNNKEL (reference sequence). CDR3 nucleotide sequence: TGTGCCAGCAGCCAAGACTCCGGGGCCAACGTCCTGACTTTC. Translation: CASSQDSGANVLTF.

J is TRBJ2-1 and V is TRBV24-1; D might be TRBD1 (5 bases). The CDR3 runs to 16 residues. CDR1 KGHDR and CDR2 SFDVKD come from the germline V gene. The V and J ends lost 6 bases and 3 bases respectively, with 17 bases between them. CDR3 nucleotide sequence: TGTGCCACCAGTCCCCCGGTAAGGGGCGGCTACAATGAGCAGTTCTTC. As protein: CATSPPVRGGYNEQFF.

The V gene is TRBV27, the J gene TRBJ2-7; 7 positions agree with TRBD1. This CDR3 contains 14 residues. Germline V gene sequence: CDR1 MNHEY, CDR2 SMNVEV (reference sequence). V shed 4 bases and J 3 bases; nucleotides not matched to a gene: 6. CDR3 sequence reads: CASSSAAGGYEQYF. CDR3 sequence (DNA): TGTGCCAGCAGTTCTGCGGCAGGGGGCTACGAGCAGTACTTC.

The chain joins TRBV23-1 to TRBJ2-1; 7 bases agree with TRBD2. TRBV23-1 has ORF status, its function being uncertain. CDR3 length: 16 amino acids. With V trimmed by 0 bases and J by 1 base, 3 bases remained unmatched. The CDR3 here is CASSQSRGMSYNEQFF. CDR3 in DNA: TGCGCCAGCAGTCAATCGCGGGGGATGTCCTACAATGAGCAGTTCTTC.

This rearrangement joins TRBV11-2 to TRBJ1-2; 7 nucleotides align to TRBD1. The V gene's germline CDR1 is SGHAT and CDR2 FQNNGV. The CDR3 totals 14 residues. The J segment lost 8 bases and the V segment lost 7 bases, leaving 13 bases of the junction unmatched. For the CDR3, the DNA is TGTGCCAGCAACGGAAAGACAGGGATTAGGGGCTACACCTTC. This gives the protein CASNGKTGIRGYTF.

The chain uses TRBV12-3 or TRBV12-4 and TRBJ1-4; D is unclear. The CDR3 loop spans 13 amino acids. V gave up 8 bases and J gave up 7 bases, with 14 bases separating them. This chain's CDR3 is CASLLLPGEKLFF. CDR3 coding DNA: TGTGCCAGCCTTTTGCTTCCGGGTGAAAAACTGTTTTTT.

The rearrangement links TRBV11-3 to TRBJ2-1; the D gene is possibly TRBD2 (7 bases). V was cut by 1 base and J by 6 bases, with 16 bases left in between. CDR3 length: 16 amino acids. Germline CDR1 and CDR2: SGHNT and YENEEA. The CDR3 protein is CASSLGFRGATNEQFF. The CDR3 DNA is TGTGCCAGCAGCTTAGGTTTTCGGGGGGCGACCAATGAGCAGTTCTTC.

In its sample, this clone was seen many times. This CDR3 is also generated by other DNA sequences in the sample. This chain links TRBV5-4 with TRBJ2-7, with 10 bases matching TRBD2. Germline V lookup: CDR1 SGHNT, CDR2 YYREEE (reference sequence). This CDR3 contains 14 residues. J was trimmed by 4 bases and V by 4 bases; bases with no gene match: 5. The DNA for the CDR3 is TGTGCCAGCAGCCCGGCTAGCGGGAGTTACGAGCAGTACTTC. This encodes CASSPASGSYEQYF. The full variable domain, rest sourced from reference TRBV5-4 and TRBJ2-7, is ETGVTQSPTHLIKTRGQQVTLRCSSQSGHNTVSWYQQALGQGPQFIFQYYREEENGRGNFPPRFSGLQFPNYSSELNVNALELDDSALYLCASSPASGSYEQYFGPGTRLTVT.

This clone appeared once. This chain connects TRBV3-1 (or the pseudogene TRBV3-2) to TRBJ2-1; 7 bases are shared with TRBD2. The V gene's germline CDR1 is LGHDT and CDR2 YNNKEL (reference sequence). Trimming cost V 6 bases and J 4 bases; bases outside gene matches: 9. The CDR3 consists of 15 residues. CDR3 in amino acids: CASRYSGTLYNEQFF. The CDR3 DNA reads as TGTGCCAGCAGATACAGCGGGACCTTATACAATGAGCAGTTCTTC.